The rows below give T cell receptor beta chains drawn from one sample of a study of PD-L1 blockade in urothelial cancer. The table came from immunoSEQ multiplex PCR; TCRdb's copy has only in-frame clones and leaves some out. The sample lists 85,000 to 95,000 clones, about 89% occurring once. The sample here was PBMCs, taken around atezolizumab (anti-PD-L1) treatment. The receptors come from a woman older than 75 with urothelial cancer. Each CDR3 is given with its conserved first and last residue. Each record gives: J gene, D gene, clone size, V gene, CDR3 DNA, CDR3 protein. The D gene is left open where the match is weak. Clone size is shown for a subset of rows, as once, few, many or a class of expanded clone.

TRBJ2-1,TRBD2,.,TRBV9,TGTGCCAGCAGCGTAGGACTAGCGGGAGCCTACAATGAGCAGTTCTTC,CASSVGLAGAYNEQFF
TRBJ1-5,.,once,TRBV2,TGTGCCAGCAGCCAGGGGAAGGTCGGCAATCAGCCCCAGCATTTT,CASSQGKVGNQPQHF
TRBJ2-7,.,.,TRBV7-7,TGTGCCAGCAGCTTAGAGACAGCTGCCGAGCAGTACTTC,CASSLETAAEQYF
TRBJ2-7,.,.,TRBV2,TGTGCCAGCAGTGAAGGCAGGGTCCTTGCCTTC,CASSEGRVLAF
TRBJ1-4,TRBD1,.,TRBV19,TGTGCCAGCAGGGACAGGGCAAATGAAAAACTGTTTTTT,CASRDRANEKLFF
TRBJ1-2,.,.,TRBV7-9,TGTGCCAGCAGCGGATACAGGGAAGGCTATGGCTACACCTTC,CASSGYREGYGYTF
TRBJ2-2,.,.,TRBV21-1,TGTGCCAGCAGCAAACGACTAGCGGGAAAGAACACCGGGGAGCTGTTTTTT,CASSKRLAGKNTGELFF
TRBJ2-1,.,.,TRBV10-3,TGTGCCATCAGTAGACAGAACAATGAGCAGTTCTTC,CAISRQNNEQFF
TRBJ2-1,.,.,TRBV5-1,TGCGCCAGCAGTCTGGGCCCAGGGGAGTATGAGCAGTTCTTC,CASSLGPGEYEQFF
TRBJ1-1,TRBD1,once,TRBV10-3,TGTGCCATTAATGACCCCCGGACAGGGGTCACCGAAGCTTTCTTT,CAINDPRTGVTEAFF
TRBJ2-5,.,.,TRBV9,TGTGCCAGCAGCGTAGGCGATACGAAGACCCAGTACTTC,CASSVGDTKTQYF
TRBJ1-4,.,once,TRBV5-1,TGCGCCAGCAGCTTGGGGCAAACGGGTGAAAAACTGTTTTTT,CASSLGQTGEKLFF
TRBJ2-3,TRBD2,.,TRBV27,TGTGCCAGCAGTTTATCTGCTAGCGGGGGACTGCATACGCAGTATTTT,CASSLSASGGLHTQYF
TRBJ2-1,.,.,TRBV10-3,TGTGCCATCAGTGAGTCGGCTAGCTCCTACAATGAGCAGTTCTTC,CAISESASSYNEQFF
TRBJ2-1,TRBD1,.,TRBV9,TGTGCCAGCAGCGCGACAGGGTGGAGTGCGGATGAGCAGTTCTTC,CASSATGWSADEQFF
TRBJ2-5,TRBD2,.,TRBV4-1,TGCGCCAGCAGCCAAGATCTAAGCGGGAGTATGGAGACCCAGTACTTC,CASSQDLSGSMETQYF
TRBJ2-1,TRBD2,.,TRBV5-1,TGCGCCAGCAGCCTAGGACTAGCGATGGGCGATGAGCAGTTCTTC,CASSLGLAMGDEQFF
TRBJ1-5,.,.,TRBV19,TGTGCCAGTAGTATCCCGGAGGGTCAGCCCCAGCATTTT,CASSIPEGQPQHF
TRBJ1-2,TRBD1,.,TRBV6-5,TGTGCCAGCAGGGGACAGCAAACTAACTATGGCTACACCTTC,CASRGQQTNYGYTF
TRBJ2-1,TRBD1,.,TRBV9,TGTGCCAGCAGCGTATCAGGGGGCAGCTACAATGAGCAGTTCTTC,CASSVSGGSYNEQFF
TRBJ2-1,TRBD1,few,TRBV28,TGTGCCAGCAGTCCACAGGGGCCCCCCCGTTACAATGAGCAGTTCTTC,CASSPQGPPRYNEQFF
TRBJ1-4,.,.,TRBV18,TGTGCCAGCTCACCAAGACAGGATGAAAAACTGTTTTTT,CASSPRQDEKLFF
TRBJ2-7,TRBD1,.,TRBV27,TGTGCCAGCAGTTTGGGGACAGGGCGAGCTCAAACCCACGAGCAGTACTTC,CASSLGTGRAQTHEQYF
TRBJ2-2,.,.,TRBV10-1,TGCGCCAGCAGTACCAGCGGGAACACCGGGGAGCTGTTTTTT,CASSTSGNTGELFF
TRBJ2-3,TRBD2,.,TRBV10-3,TGTGCCATCAGTGAACTAGCGGCTAGAGAAGCAGATACGCAGTATTTT,CAISELAAREADTQYF
TRBJ2-2,.,.,TRBV25-1,TGTGCCGCAGCATCAGGGGCAAACACCGGGGAGCTGTTTTTT,CAAASGANTGELFF
TRBJ1-1,.,.,TRBV11-2,TGTGCCAGCAGCTCCCAATGGCAGGGTGGGACTGAAGCTTTCTTT,CASSSQWQGGTEAFF
TRBJ2-2,TRBD1,.,TRBV6-1,TGTGCCAGCACCATGCGCAGGGGGCTCGGGGAGCTGTTTTTT,CASTMRRGLGELFF
TRBJ2-7,TRBD2,.,TRBV25-1,TGTGCCAGCAGTGACAGCGGGAGACACGAGCAGTACTTC,CASSDSGRHEQYF
TRBJ1-1,TRBD1,.,TRBV19,TGTGCCAGTAGTCACAGGGGCTTGAACACTGAAGCTTTCTTT,CASSHRGLNTEAFF
TRBJ2-7,.,.,TRBV28,TGTGCCAGCAGTGTACAGGGGGGGGGTTACGAGCAGTACTTC,CASSVQGGGYEQYF
TRBJ2-5,TRBD1,.,TRBV5-6,TGTGCCAGCAGCCCCGGGGACAGGGGCCTCCAAGAGACCCAGTACTTC,CASSPGDRGLQETQYF
TRBJ1-1,.,.,TRBV28,TGTGCCAGCAGTTCCCGGACAGATAAAGCTTTCTTT,CASSSRTDKAFF
TRBJ2-3,.,.,TRBV25-1,TGTGCCAGCAGTGAAGAGGGATTAACAGATACGCAGTATTTT,CASSEEGLTDTQYF
TRBJ2-5,.,.,TRBV28,TGTGCCAGCAGTTTACAGGGATCCGACGTGGAGACCCAGTACTTC,CASSLQGSDVETQYF
TRBJ2-7,.,.,TRBV11-2,TGTGCCAGCAGCTTGATGAAGGGAGGAAGGCACGAGCAGTACTTC,CASSLMKGGRHEQYF
TRBJ2-7,TRBD1,.,TRBV5-1,TGCGCCAGCAGCTCGGGACAGGGTACCTACGAGCAGTACTTC,CASSSGQGTYEQYF
TRBJ1-2,.,.,TRBV27,TGTGCCAGCGGCCCAGGAGGCCTGGGGTATGGCTACACCTTC,CASGPGGLGYGYTF